These 31 T cell receptor beta chains were all obtained from the same sample, sequenced in a study of blood T cell repertoires in COVID-19. Measured with immunoSEQ multiplex PCR; TCRdb has only the in-frame clones, and not every one. The sample carries 150,000 to 200,000 clones, around 83% recorded once. Material for sequencing was peripheral blood. These receptors were collected from a woman older than 75 in a cohort sampled during active or convalescent COVID-19.

V usage is TRBV12-3 or TRBV12-4 and J usage is TRBJ2-7; D perhaps matches TRBD2 (5 bases). This CDR3 has 13 amino acids. The ends were cut back, 5 bases at V and 2 bases at J, with 10 bases in the middle. The CDR3 sequence is CASSSSGPYEQYF. The CDR3, as DNA: TGTGCCAGCAGTAGCAGCGGACCCTACGAGCAGTACTTC.

This clone was seen only once. The chain couples TRBV11-3 to TRBJ2-7; no definite D call. The CDR3 covers 12 residues. Germline V lookup: CDR1 SGHNT, CDR2 YENEEA. V was shortened by 4 bases and J by 1 base, with 5 bases between the two germline ends. Written as DNA, the CDR3 is TGTGCCAGCAGCTCCCGGTCCTACGAGCAGTACTTC. Translating it yields CASSSRSYEQYF.

V is TRBV10-3 and J is TRBJ1-1, with 8 bases identical to TRBD1. CDR3 length equals 11 residues. The germline V gene encodes CDR1 ENHRY and CDR2 SYGVKD. V lost 4 bases, J lost 10 bases, and 2 bases stayed unmatched. The CDR3 DNA reads as TGTGCCATCAGTGGGGACAGGTTAGCTTTCTTT. Translating it yields CAISGDRLAFF.

The rearrangement joins TRBV2 to TRBJ1-2; D unresolved. The CDR3 consists of 12 residues. Trimming shortened V by 8 bases and J by 8 bases, and 15 bases separated the two germline ends. Germline CDR1 and CDR2: SNHLY and FYNNEI. CDR3: CASPTTDFGYTF. The CDR3 bases are TGTGCCAGCCCTACTACGGATTTCGGCTACACCTTC.

This chain uses TRBV7-2 with TRBJ2-1, with 13 bases matching TRBD2. The trim removed 1 base at V and 4 bases at J, leaving 4 bases unmatched. Germline values: CDR1 SGHTA, CDR2 FQGNSA. The CDR3 spans 17 residues. The CDR3, as DNA: TGTGCCAGCAGCTTAGGACTAGCGGGAGGACGGTACAATGAGCAGTTCTTC. This gives the protein CASSLGLAGGRYNEQFF.

CDR3 sequence reads: CASSLRTPNEKLFF. DNA for the CDR3: TGTGCCAGCAGCTTAAGGACACCGAATGAAAAACTGTTTTTT. The chain recombines TRBV7-9 with TRBJ1-4; possible D gene TRBD1, 5 bases. Trimming took 2 bases from V and 5 from J, leaving 9 bases between them. The CDR3 spans 14 residues. Germline V gives CDR1 SEHNR, CDR2 FQNEAQ (reference sequence).

The V call is TRBV2, the J call TRBJ2-3; the D gene is possibly TRBD2 (6 bases). Trimming left V 3 bases short and J 2 bases short, with 12 bases between. The CDR3 consists of 15 residues. Germline V gene lookup returns CDR1 SNHLY and CDR2 FYNNEI. CDR3: CASSDPGGNTDTQYF. CDR3 sequence (DNA): TGTGCCAGCAGTGATCCCGGGGGAAACACAGATACGCAGTATTTT.

The chain carries TRBV12-5 and TRBJ2-7; D is possibly TRBD2 (6 bases). With 6 bases removed from V and 7 bases from J, the gap between germline ends came to 16 bases. The CDR3 spans 13 residues. The germline gives CDR1 LGHNT, CDR2 FRNRAP. The CDR3 bases are TGTGCTAGTGGGATGGAAAGGGCGGGGGAGCAGTACGTC. Its translation is CASGMERAGEQYV.

This clone was counted a single time. The V call is TRBV5-4, the J call TRBJ1-4, with TRBD1 matching over 10 bases. V shed 0 bases, J shed 10 bases, and the junction held 9 bases outside the gene matches. This CDR3 contains 16 residues. Germline-derived CDR1 and CDR2 are SGHNT and YYREEE (reference sequence). The CDR3 region has the DNA TGTGCCAGCAGCTTGGGACAGGGGGCGCAGAACGGAAAACTGTTTTTT. Its protein product is CASSLGQGAQNGKLFF.

The chain uses TRBV7-2 and TRBJ2-1; D gene unclear. Germline assignment: CDR1 SGHTA and CDR2 FQGNSA. Trimming took 0 bases from V and 8 from J, leaving 11 bases between them. The CDR3 spans 14 residues. The CDR3 sequence: CASSLAPTSDEQFF. The DNA for the CDR3 is TGTGCCAGCAGCTTAGCCCCTACGTCTGATGAGCAGTTCTTC.

In this sample, this clone turned up once. This chain links TRBV19 with TRBJ1-6; TRBD1 is a possible D gene (5 bases). V dropped 3 bases and J dropped 7 bases, with 16 bases sitting between them. The CDR3 runs to 16 residues. Germline V gene lookup returns CDR1 LNHDA and CDR2 SQIVND (reference sequence). The CDR3 sequence is CASSIARRENNSPLHF. CDR3 DNA sequence: TGTGCCAGTAGTATCGCCCGCAGGGAAAACAATTCACCCCTCCACTTT.

The chain uses TRBV4-1 and TRBJ1-4; a weak D match, TRBD1 (6 bases). Trimming cost V 3 bases and J 7 bases, with 15 bases left between them. Germline values: CDR1 MGHRA, CDR2 YSYEKL. The CDR3 consists of 15 residues. The CDR3 reads CASSQARGLGEKLFF. CDR3 sequence (DNA): TGCGCCAGCAGCCAGGCCAGGGGCCTGGGTGAAAAACTGTTTTTT.

The chain uses TRBV21-1 and TRBJ2-7; the tabulated D call, TRBD2, remains unverified against the DNA. TRBV21-1 counts as a pseudogene. The CDR3 totals 15 residues. The CDR3 is CASRLSGRCSYEQYV. In nucleotides, the CDR3 is TGTGCCAGCCGCCTCAGCGGGAGATGCTCCTACGAGCAGTACGTC.

The chain uses TRBV27 and TRBJ1-2, with a tentative D call TRBD1 (6 bases). CDR1 and CDR2 (germline): MNHEY, SMNVEV (reference sequence). This CDR3 region has 15 residues. With 0 bases removed from V and 6 bases from J, the gap between germline ends came to 14 bases. The chain's CDR3 is CASSLSRDKANGYTF. CDR3 nucleotide sequence: TGTGCCAGCAGTTTATCCCGGGACAAGGCTAATGGCTACACCTTC.

This chain links TRBV6-1 with TRBJ1-4, with D uncertain. Trimming stripped 1 base from V and 5 bases from J, with 11 bases between. The CDR3 spans 15 residues. Germline CDR1 and CDR2: MNHNS and SASEGT. CDR3 sequence (DNA): TGTGCCAGCAGTGAAGAGATCGGCAGGAATGAAAAACTGTTTTTT. It translates to CASSEEIGRNEKLFF.

V is TRBV7-2 and J is TRBJ2-5; possible D gene TRBD2, 6 bases. The germline V and J ends were trimmed by 5 bases and 4 bases, with 11 bases remaining between them. Germline-derived CDR1 and CDR2 are SGHTA and FQGNSA. The CDR3 is 13 amino acids. The CDR3 here is CASSPASAETQYF. The CDR3 DNA follows: TGTGCCAGCAGCCCCGCTAGCGCAGAGACCCAGTACTTC. Full variable domain (rest looked up from reference TRBV7-2 and TRBJ2-5): GAGVSQSPSNKVTEKGKDVELRCDPISGHTALYWYRQSLGQGLEFLIYFQGNSAPDKSGLPSDRFSAERTGGSVSTLTIQRTQQEDSAVYLCASSPASAETQYFGPGTRLLVL.

This chain links TRBV7-9 with TRBJ2-5; D is unresolved. Trimming left V 4 bases short and J 0 bases short, with 9 bases between. Looked up from germline, CDR1 is SEHNR and CDR2 is FQNEAQ (reference sequence). The CDR3 consists of 14 residues. This chain's CDR3 is CASSSPLYQETQYF. CDR3 DNA sequence: TGTGCCAGCAGCTCCCCCCTGTACCAAGAGACCCAGTACTTC.

This chain connects TRBV3-1 (or the pseudogene TRBV3-2) to TRBJ2-1; 8 positions match TRBD2. The germline V gene encodes CDR1 LGHDT and CDR2 YNNKEL (reference sequence). V shed 0 bases and J 5 bases; nucleotides not matched to a gene: 9. The CDR3 loop spans 17 amino acids. The CDR3 is CASSQDREGGINNEQFF. In DNA, the CDR3 is TGTGCCAGCAGCCAAGATCGGGAGGGGGGGATTAACAATGAGCAGTTCTTC.

The V and J genes are TRBV10-3 and TRBJ2-7; 11 positions agree with TRBD1. With 10 bases clipped from V and 5 bases from J, the junction kept 10 bases outside the gene matches. The CDR3 is 14 residues long. Germline V gene sequence: CDR1 ENHRY, CDR2 SYGVKD. In nucleotides, the CDR3 is TGTGCCACTGCCCGGGACAGGGGGACCCACGAGCAGTACTTC. Amino acids: CATARDRGTHEQYF.

This clone was picked up a small number of times. The chain is built from TRBV5-1 and TRBJ2-2; 10 bases are a match to TRBD2. CDR1 is SGHRS, CDR2 YFSETQ, per germline. Losses at the gene ends were 0 bases for V and 0 bases for J; bases not matched to a gene: 5. This CDR3 has 18 amino acids. CDR3 in DNA: TGCGCCAGCAGCTTGGATTTAGCGGGAGGATCGAACACCGGGGAGCTGTTTTTT. It yields the protein CASSLDLAGGSNTGELFF.

The chain recombines TRBV12-3 or TRBV12-4 with TRBJ2-3; TRBD2 might be the D (6 bases). With 3 bases removed from V and 6 bases from J, the gap between germline ends came to 10 bases. The CDR3 loop spans 13 amino acids. The DNA of the CDR3 is TGTGCCAGCAGTTTTAGCCTAGCGGATACGCAGTATTTT. Translating gives CASSFSLADTQYF.

This sequence joins TRBV30 and TRBJ1-5, with D perhaps matching TRBD1 (5 bases). This CDR3 is built from 14 residues. The germline V gene has CDR1 GTSNPN and CDR2 SVGIG (reference sequence). V shed 1 base and J shed 4 bases, with 11 bases lying between them. The CDR3 region is CAWSGWGGNQPQHF. Here the CDR3 DNA reads TGTGCCTGGAGTGGATGGGGGGGAAATCAGCCCCAGCATTTT.

The genes are TRBV28 and TRBJ1-6; D is unresolved. CDR1 MDHEN and CDR2 SYDVKM come from the germline V gene. The CDR3 consists of 19 residues. Trimming cost V 2 bases and J 3 bases, with 20 bases left between them. The CDR3 spells CASSLRPGRALDYNSPLHF. The DNA for the CDR3 is TGTGCCAGCAGTTTAAGGCCGGGAAGAGCCTTAGACTATAATTCACCCCTCCACTTT. Together with reference TRBV28 and TRBJ1-6, the CDR3 gives the full variable domain: DVKVTQSSRYLVKRTGEKVFLECVQDMDHENMFWYRQDPGLGLRLIYFSYDVKMKEKGDIPEGYSVSREKKERFSLILESASTNQTSMYLCASSLRPGRALDYNSPLHFGNGTRLTVT.

The rearrangement uses TRBV15 and TRBJ1-2; 7 bases map to TRBD1. Trimming at V came to 1 base and at J to 4 bases, leaving 9 bases not matched to a gene. CDR1 LNHNV and CDR2 YYDKDF come from the germline V gene (reference sequence). The CDR3 runs to 16 residues. The CDR3 region has the DNA TGTGCCACCAGCAGAGGTGGGACAGCGATTGTCTATGGCTACACCTTC. Translated, it gives CATSRGGTAIVYGYTF.

The rearrangement uses TRBV15 and TRBJ1-5; maybe TRBD1 (5 bases). CDR1 is LNHNV and CDR2 is YYDKDF in the germline V gene (reference sequence). V dropped 0 bases and J dropped 1 base, with 10 bases sitting between them. The CDR3 contains 16 residues. CDR3 nucleotides: TGTGCCACCAGCAGAGAGGGGGGACTCAGCAATCAGCCCCAGCATTTT. It yields the protein CATSREGGLSNQPQHF.

This chain joins TRBV28 and TRBJ2-5, with 7 positions matching TRBD2. The V and J ends lost 7 bases and 5 bases, in that order; junction bases with no gene match: 4. This CDR3 spans 12 amino acids. Germline lookup yields CDR1 MDHEN and CDR2 SYDVKM. CDR3 bases: TGTGCCAGCACGGGGGGTTGGGAGACCCAGTACTTC. Translating it yields CASTGGWETQYF.

The V and J genes are TRBV5-1 and TRBJ2-1; 8 bases align to TRBD2. CDR3 length equals 15 residues. Trimming cost V 2 bases and J 2 bases; bases outside gene matches: 3. Germline lookup yields CDR1 SGHRS and CDR2 YFSETQ. The chain's CDR3 is CASSLAGAAYNEQFF. For the CDR3, the DNA is TGCGCCAGCAGCTTAGCGGGGGCGGCCTACAATGAGCAGTTCTTC.

The chain combines TRBV9 with TRBJ2-5, with 9 positions matching TRBD2. V was pared by 2 bases and J by 2 bases, with 4 bases of the junction left unmatched. CDR3 length: 15 amino acids. Germline V gene lookup returns CDR1 SGDLS and CDR2 YYNGEE. The CDR3 DNA follows: TGTGCCAGCAGCGTGCTAGCGGGGTGGCAAGAGACCCAGTACTTC. It specifies CASSVLAGWQETQYF.

The chain uses TRBV11-3 and TRBJ1-1; no definite D call. CDR1 SGHNT and CDR2 YENEEA come from the germline V gene. The CDR3 is made up of 13 amino acids. V dropped 3 bases and J dropped 4 bases, with 9 bases sitting between them. The CDR3 nucleotides read TGTGCCAGCAGCTTGGGCGATTTCACTGAAGCTTTCTTT. Encoded protein: CASSLGDFTEAFF.

The rearrangement uses TRBV19 and TRBJ2-2; TRBD1 aligns across 8 bases. V lost 7 bases to trimming and J lost 0 bases; unmatched junction nucleotides: 7. Germline CDR1 and CDR2: LNHDA and SQIVND (reference sequence). The CDR3 spans 16 residues. CDR3 coding DNA: TGTGCCAGTATCGGAGGGACAGGACCGAACACCGGGGAGCTGTTTTTT. Translation: CASIGGTGPNTGELFF.

This clone was counted once. The chain links TRBV6-6 to TRBJ2-1; a possible D gene is TRBD2 (5 bases). The CDR3 runs 16 residues. Deletions cut 7 bases from V and 3 bases from J, with 19 bases between. The germline CDR1 and CDR2 sequences are MNHNY and SVGAGI (reference sequence). The CDR3 bases are TGTGCCAGCACCCTTCTCGGGAAGACTCTCTACAATGAGCAGTTCTTC. It codes for CASTLLGKTLYNEQFF.